Included here is one TCR beta chain sequence, with context. This clonotype was seen a few times. Which antigen it targets is not known. No much larger clonotype is one base removed from it; base qualities were not supplied. The data are from a study of response to subunit inactivated influenza vaccine (dated by TCRdb to the late 2010s). About the full investigation: Deep quantitative profiling of the T cell receptor repertoire was used in the study to follow responses to a trivalent subunit inactivated influenza vaccine. Overall results and qualifications from the work: It was suggested by the authors that each seasonal influenza vaccination may recruit only a limited number of new T cells.

Library generation was performed with RT-PCR. Reads for this sample came from an Illumina HiSeq 2500. TCRdb's own reprocessing of the public reads used fastp at Q25 and MiXCR and kept productive beta chains. Here each entry gathers all rows of one CDR3 protein and keeps the most common genes and DNA. Counted in this sample were approximately 520,000 distinct CDR3 sequences; 25% of them appeared once. About 1.9% of the sample lies in the top ten. Looking up the germline V gene yields CDR1 KGHSY and CDR2 FQNENV. Trimming takes 5 bases from V and 11 bases from J, and the germline ends sit 21 bases apart. Measured from the cysteine to the phenylalanine, the CDR3 is 14 residues long. CDR3 DNA is the only sequence kept; it has 42 bases, read in frame from the first base.

Recombination joined TRBV16 with TRBJ1-1; TRBD1 might be the D gene, on 6 matching bases. The sequence came from a man over 45 who received an inactivated influenza vaccine. Donor details come from another sample of the same person, matched by shared clones. The sample here was CD4+ T cells sorted from PBMCs, taken 5 to 6 days after vaccination. The DNA is as follows: TGTGCCAGCAGCTCAATCGACGCCGGGACAAAGGCTTTCTTT. The resulting protein is CASSSIDAGTKAFF.